A single sample gave rise to the 30 T cell receptor beta chains below, sequenced in a study of OX40 agonist ivuxolimab in advanced cancers. TCRdb's table, derived via immunoSEQ multiplex PCR, lists solely in-frame clones and lacks some. This table has approximately 89,000 clones, 87% appearing once. Sequenced here: CD4+ or CD8+ T cells sorted from blood, sampled in a trial of the OX40 agonist ivuxolimab. The receptors come from an adult with an advanced solid tumor such as melanoma, head and neck, liver or kidney cancer.

The chain is built from TRBV2 and TRBJ1-6; TRBD1 might be the D (6 bases). In germline, CDR1 is SNHLY, CDR2 FYNNEI. The V end lost 7 bases, the J end lost 7 bases, and 11 bases lay between the germline ends. The CDR3 has 13 residues. The CDR3 region is CASKQGINSPLHF. Here the CDR3 DNA reads TGTGCCAGCAAACAGGGAATCAATTCACCCCTCCACTTT. Full variable domain (rest looked up from reference TRBV2 and TRBJ1-6): EPEVTQTPSHQVTQMGQEVILRCVPISNHLYFYWYRQILGQKVEFLVSFYNNEISEKSEIFDDQFSVERPDGSNFTLKIRSTKLEDSAMYFCASKQGINSPLHFGNGTRLTVT.

This clone showed up just a few times. The rearrangement joins TRBV13 to TRBJ1-5; possibly TRBD1 for D (5 bases). In germline, CDR1 is PRHDT, CDR2 FYEKMQ (reference sequence). This CDR3 has 14 residues. The V gene lost 4 bases and the J gene lost 1 base, with 8 bases spanning the gap. CDR3 coding DNA: TGTGCCAGCAGCTCTTACAGGAGCAATCAGCCCCAGCATTTT. Its translation: CASSSYRSNQPQHF.

The chain links TRBV28 to TRBJ1-5, with D possibly TRBD1 on 5 matching bases. V lost 2 bases and J lost 8, with 19 bases in between. The CDR3 has 16 amino acids. CDR1 and CDR2 from the germline V gene are MDHEN and SYDVKM. The CDR3 bases are TGTGCCAGCAGTTTACAACCGGGACCGCCGTTGGAGCCCCAGCATTTT. This translates into CASSLQPGPPLEPQHF.

The chain is built from TRBV12-5 and TRBJ1-5; 9 nucleotides line up with TRBD1. Germline CDR1 LGHNT, CDR2 FRNRAP. CDR3 length equals 15 residues. Trimming cost V 7 bases and J 6 bases; bases outside gene matches: 10. CDR3 nucleotide sequence: TGTGCTAGTGCCCCTCCCGGGGACAGGGCTCAGCCCCAGCATTTT. Translation gives CASAPPGDRAQPQHF.

This chain links TRBV7-9 with TRBJ1-1, with a possible D match to TRBD1 (5 bases). The CDR3 spans 13 residues. V dropped 4 bases and J dropped 5 bases, with 11 bases sitting between them. Germline CDR1 is SEHNR and CDR2 is FQNEAQ (reference sequence). CDR3 bases: TGTGCCAGCAGCTATGGCGGGGGGACTGAAGCTTTCTTT. Protein sequence: CASSYGGGTEAFF.

The chain uses TRBV7-6 and TRBJ2-1; 9 nucleotides match TRBD2. With V trimmed by 1 base and J by 8 bases, 6 bases remained unmatched. This CDR3 has 15 residues. CDR1 and CDR2 from the germline V gene are SGHVS and FNYEAQ. CDR3 loop: CASSLGLAGTHEQFF. Here the CDR3 DNA reads TGTGCCAGCAGCTTAGGCCTAGCGGGGACACATGAGCAGTTCTTC.

V usage is TRBV5-1 and J usage is TRBJ2-7; D gene ambiguous. Trimming stripped 3 bases from V and 3 bases from J, with 4 bases between. This CDR3 has 11 amino acids. Germline-derived CDR1 and CDR2 are SGHRS and YFSETQ. CDR3 amino acids: CASSSFYEQYF. The CDR3 DNA reads TGCGCCAGCAGCTCCTTCTACGAGCAGTACTTC.

This chain links TRBV4-2 with TRBJ1-5, with D maybe TRBD1 (5 bases). Trimming removed 5 bases from V and 5 bases from J, with 13 bases in between. Germline-derived CDR1 and CDR2 are LGHNA and YNFKEQ. This CDR3 region has 14 residues. CDR3 DNA: TGTGCCAGCAGCTCCCCGTGGGGGGATCAGCCCCAGCATTTT. As protein: CASSSPWGDQPQHF.

V and J are TRBV5-1 and TRBJ1-1; D unresolved. Trimming left V 2 bases short and J 2 bases short, with 10 bases between. Germline lookup yields CDR1 SGHRS and CDR2 YFSETQ. The CDR3 is made up of 14 amino acids. The CDR3 sequence: CASSFDGGNTEAFF. For the CDR3, the DNA is TGCGCCAGCAGCTTTGACGGAGGAAACACTGAAGCTTTCTTT. The variable domain in full, completed from reference TRBV5-1 and TRBJ1-1, reads KAGVTQTPRYLIKTRGQQVTLSCSPISGHRSVSWYQQTPGQGLQFLFEYFSETQRNKGNFPGRFSGRQFSNSRSEMNVSTLELGDSALYLCASSFDGGNTEAFFGQGTRLTVV.

The V call is TRBV12-1, the J call TRBJ1-5; TRBD1, the D gene given by the table, was not confirmed from the DNA. TRBV12-1 counts as a pseudogene. This CDR3 contains 16 residues. In nucleotides, the CDR3 is TGTGCCAGCAGCCCCTTACAGTCTAATAGCAATCAGCCCCAGCATTTT. This codes for CASSPLQSNSNQPQHF.

The gene calls are TRBV11-2 and TRBJ1-2; D gene unclear. The V end lost 3 bases, the J end lost 6 bases, and 14 bases lay between the germline ends. Germline CDR1 is SGHAT and CDR2 is FQNNGV. The CDR3 consists of 14 residues. The CDR3 loop is CASSFRRRTDGYTF. DNA for the CDR3: TGTGCCAGCAGCTTCCGTCGACGCACAGATGGCTACACCTTC.

This clone was seen a single time. This CDR3 reads CASSPRVGGANEQFF. Here the CDR3 DNA reads TGTGCCAGCAGCCCTAGGGTTGGGGGGGCCAATGAGCAGTTCTTC. This chain links TRBV7-2 with TRBJ2-1; D perhaps matches TRBD2 (7 bases). The germline gives CDR1 SGHTA, CDR2 FQGNSA. This CDR3 is 15 amino acids long. V was clipped by 5 bases and J by 6 bases, with 17 bases between them.

V usage is TRBV18 and J usage is TRBJ2-5, with D unclear. Between the trimmed V and J ends, which lost 8 bases and 3 bases, there was a span of 4 bases. This CDR3 comprises 10 residues. CDR1 is KGHSH and CDR2 is LQKENI in the germline V gene. Written as DNA, the CDR3 is TGTGCCAGCGGCGAAGAGACCCAGTACTTC. Protein sequence: CASGEETQYF.

In DNA form, the CDR3 reads TGTGCCAGCTCACCACAGGGGCAGGGCCGAAACTCCTACGAGCAGTACTTC. Residues: CASSPQGQGRNSYEQYF. This rearrangement joins TRBV18 to TRBJ2-7; TRBD1 might be the D (5 bases). V lost 1 base, J lost 0 bases, and 16 bases lay in between. CDR1 is KGHSH and CDR2 is LQKENI in the germline V gene. CDR3 size: 17 residues.

The V call is TRBV5-1, the J call TRBJ2-5; no clear D. CDR1 and CDR2 (germline): SGHRS, YFSETQ. The CDR3 is 14 residues long. Trimming stripped 0 bases from V and 5 bases from J, with 11 bases between. The CDR3 protein is CASSLVIGRETQYF. DNA for the CDR3: TGCGCCAGCAGCTTGGTAATCGGTCGGGAGACCCAGTACTTC.

The V call is TRBV2, the J call TRBJ1-2; D is ambiguous. CDR3 length equals 15 residues. V lost 1 base and J 4 bases, leaving 13 bases between the germline ends. Germline V gene sequence: CDR1 SNHLY, CDR2 FYNNEI. Here the CDR3 reads CASSEGVGAPYGYTF. As DNA, the CDR3 is TGTGCCAGCAGTGAAGGGGTAGGCGCTCCCTATGGCTACACCTTC. Using reference TRBV2 and TRBJ1-2 for the parts outside the CDR3, the full variable domain is EPEVTQTPSHQVTQMGQEVILRCVPISNHLYFYWYRQILGQKVEFLVSFYNNEISEKSEIFDDQFSVERPDGSNFTLKIRSTKLEDSAMYFCASSEGVGAPYGYTFGSGTRLTVV.

This chain joins TRBV5-1 and TRBJ2-4, with 7 bases that match TRBD1. V gave up 3 bases and J gave up 5 bases; unmatched junction bases: 8. The CDR3 totals 15 residues. CDR1 and CDR2 from the germline V gene are SGHRS and YFSETQ. The CDR3 DNA sequence: TGCGCCAGCAGCTCTGGGGGCCAGGGGGAAAACATTCAGTACTTC. Protein sequence: CASSSGGQGENIQYF.

J is TRBJ1-1 and V is TRBV5-1; TRBD1 agrees at 8 bases. CDR3 length equals 15 residues. V lost 4 bases to trimming and J lost 5 bases; unmatched junction nucleotides: 10. Germline V gives CDR1 SGHRS, CDR2 YFSETQ. CDR3 sequence reads: CASSNARTGKTEAFF. In DNA form, the CDR3 reads TGCGCCAGCAGCAACGCCCGGACAGGGAAAACTGAAGCTTTCTTT.

The chain combines TRBV19 with TRBJ1-5, with 8 positions matching TRBD1. This CDR3 contains 19 residues. The germline V gene has CDR1 LNHDA and CDR2 SQIVND (reference sequence). V shed 6 bases, J shed 0 bases, and the junction held 16 bases outside the gene matches. The CDR3 DNA reads as TGTGCCAGTAGGACCAATATTCTACAGGGGGGGTATAGCAATCAGCCCCAGCATTTT. This translates into CASRTNILQGGYSNQPQHF.

The gene calls are TRBV11-2 and TRBJ2-2, with D uncertain. The CDR3 covers 12 residues. Looked up from germline, CDR1 is SGHAT and CDR2 is FQNNGV. Trimming took 6 bases from V and 9 from J, leaving 11 bases between them. DNA for the CDR3: TGTGCCAGCAGGTCAGCATTTCGGGAGCTGTTTTTT. As protein: CASRSAFRELFF.

V usage is TRBV6-1 and J usage is TRBJ2-7, with 8 bases identical to TRBD2. V lost 6 bases, J lost 3 bases, and 4 bases stayed unmatched. The CDR3 sequence is 13 residues long. Germline lookup yields CDR1 MNHNS and CDR2 SASEGT. For the CDR3, the DNA is TGTGCCAGCAGGGCGGGACTAGACTACGAGCAGTACTTC. Its protein product is CASRAGLDYEQYF.

This chain uses TRBV5-1 with TRBJ1-5; 9 nucleotides line up with TRBD1. CDR3 length: 15 residues. Germline V gene data show CDR1 as SGHRS and CDR2 as YFSETQ. J was trimmed by 5 bases and V by 2 bases; bases with no gene match: 5. The CDR3 region has the DNA TGCGCCAGCAGCTTAGACAGGGGGTCCGATCAGCCCCAGCATTTT. Protein: CASSLDRGSDQPQHF.

This clone was seen only once. This chain joins TRBV19 and TRBJ1-5, with 8 positions matching TRBD1. CDR1 is LNHDA, CDR2 SQIVND, per germline (reference sequence). The trim removed 9 bases at V and 2 bases at J, leaving 12 bases unmatched. The CDR3 totals 16 residues. The CDR3 sequence is CASGGPTGGGNQPQHF. CDR3 nucleotides: TGTGCCAGCGGGGGACCAACAGGGGGTGGCAATCAGCCCCAGCATTTT.

This chain connects TRBV14 to TRBJ2-1; D call uncertain. Trimming left V 4 bases short and J 4 bases short, with 8 bases between. The CDR3 is 13 amino acids. CDR1 and CDR2 (germline): SGHDN, FVKESK. CDR3 nucleotides: TGTGCCAGCAGCCCGTCAGATTACAATGAGCAGTTCTTC. This gives the protein CASSPSDYNEQFF.

This chain links TRBV6-6 with TRBJ1-5; D remains ambiguous. The length of the CDR3 is 13 residues. The V gene's germline CDR1 is MNHNY and CDR2 SVGAGI (reference sequence). V was trimmed by 2 bases and J by 4 bases, leaving 6 bases between them. The CDR3 DNA reads TGTGCCAGCAGTTACAGACAAAATCAGCCCCAGCATTTT. It yields the protein CASSYRQNQPQHF.

J is TRBJ1-1 and V is TRBV10-3, with 11 nucleotides matching TRBD1. The CDR3 is 12 amino acids. Losses at the gene ends were 7 bases for V and 9 bases for J; bases not matched to a gene: 4. The germline V gene has CDR1 ENHRY and CDR2 SYGVKD. This CDR3 is CAITGDRGKAFF. In DNA, the CDR3 is TGTGCCATCACAGGGGACAGGGGGAAAGCTTTCTTT.

The V and J genes are TRBV25-1 and TRBJ2-2; 10 bases match TRBD1. The germline gives CDR1 MGHDK, CDR2 SYGVNS. The CDR3 covers 15 residues. The trim removed 4 bases at V and 5 bases at J, leaving 4 bases unmatched. Here the CDR3 reads CASSADRGWTGELFF. Written as DNA, the CDR3 is TGTGCCAGCAGTGCGGACAGGGGGTGGACCGGGGAGCTGTTTTTT.

The chain links TRBV5-1 to TRBJ1-2; possible D gene TRBD1, 5 bases. The CDR3 is 14 amino acids. CDR1 is SGHRS, CDR2 YFSETQ, per germline. V was cut by 4 bases and J by 4 bases, with 14 bases left in between. CDR3 loop: CASSRGLNFYGYTF. The CDR3, as DNA: TGCGCCAGCAGCCGGGGCCTCAATTTCTATGGCTACACCTTC.

The V gene is TRBV28, the J gene TRBJ2-7, with 8 nucleotides matching TRBD2. Germline V gene sequence: CDR1 MDHEN, CDR2 SYDVKM. V lost 9 bases and J lost 0; bases outside the gene matches: 13. The CDR3 sequence is 16 residues long. This CDR3 is CASTTGGRTSSYEQYF. The CDR3 DNA reads as TGTGCCAGTACCACGGGAGGGCGGACAAGCTCCTACGAGCAGTACTTC. The full variable domain, completed using reference TRBV28 and TRBJ2-7, is DVKVTQSSRYLVKRTGEKVFLECVQDMDHENMFWYRQDPGLGLRLIYFSYDVKMKEKGDIPEGYSVSREKKERFSLILESASTNQTSMYLCASTTGGRTSSYEQYFGPGTRLTVT.

J is TRBJ2-2 and V is TRBV2; D is possibly TRBD1 (6 bases). Germline V gene sequence: CDR1 SNHLY, CDR2 FYNNEI. This CDR3 has 12 amino acids. Trimming removed 5 bases from V and 11 bases from J, with 12 bases in between. The CDR3 sequence: CASSSQGIELFF. CDR3 DNA: TGTGCCAGCAGTTCACAGGGAATTGAGCTGTTTTTT.